These 25 T cell receptor beta chains were all obtained from the same sample, sequenced in a study of blood T cell repertoires in COVID-19. The table came from immunoSEQ multiplex PCR; TCRdb's copy has only in-frame clones and leaves some out. The table has around 170,000 clones, about 80% seen once. Source material: PBMCs or T cells enriched from blood (not recorded which). The receptors originated from a man in his sixties who had been exposed to COVID-19.

The table lists this clone with a count of one. The chain recombines TRBV2 with TRBJ1-6; D is uncertain. Germline V gene data show CDR1 as SNHLY and CDR2 as FYNNEI. V was trimmed by 5 bases and J by 0 bases, leaving 8 bases between them. CDR3 length equals 15 residues. As DNA, the CDR3 is TGTGCCAGCAGTCTCCAGGACTCCTATAATTCACCCCTCCACTTT. Residues: CASSLQDSYNSPLHF.

J is TRBJ2-7 and V is TRBV5-4; 9 positions match TRBD1. CDR3 length equals 15 residues. J lost 0 bases, V lost 5 bases, and 6 bases had no gene match. Germline assignment: CDR1 SGHNT and CDR2 YYREEE (reference sequence). The DNA of the CDR3 is TGTGCCAGCAGTCGAACGGGACAGGGCTCCTACGAGCAGTACTTC. Translating gives CASSRTGQGSYEQYF.

This clone was detected once. The chain joins TRBV21-1 to TRBJ1-1. TRBV21-1 corresponds to a pseudogene. The CDR3 totals 13 residues. CDR3 sequence (DNA): TGTGCCAGCAGCAGGCTAGGCGGGGCTGAAGCTTTCTTT. This gives the protein CASSRLGGAEAFF.

This rearrangement joins TRBV10-1 to TRBJ1-2, with 8 bases lining up with TRBD1. The CDR3 is made up of 13 amino acids. The germline CDR1 and CDR2 sequences are WNHNN and SYGVQD (reference sequence). V gave up 3 bases and J gave up 8 bases; unmatched junction bases: 5. The CDR3 region is CASSDGQGGGYTF. CDR3 nucleotide sequence: TGCGCCAGCAGTGATGGACAGGGTGGAGGCTACACCTTC.

This chain connects TRBV4-1 to TRBJ2-5, with 16 bases that match TRBD2. CDR3 length equals 18 residues. CDR1 is MGHRA and CDR2 is YSYEKL in the germline V gene. After removal of 0 bases from V and 7 bases from J, the junction contained 8 bases not matched to a gene. This CDR3 is CASSQDLIGTSGRGTQYF. DNA of the CDR3: TGCGCCAGCAGCCAAGATTTGATCGGGACTAGCGGGAGGGGGACCCAGTACTTC.

This clone occurred a few times. The rearrangement links TRBV30 to TRBJ2-5, with 7 bases matching TRBD1. CDR3 size: 14 residues. Germline CDR1 reads GTSNPN; CDR2 reads SVGIG (reference sequence). V trimming: 8 bases; J trimming: 1 base; junction bases outside the gene matches: 10. The CDR3 loop is CAGNRQGSQETQYF. CDR3 coding DNA: TGTGCCGGGAACCGACAGGGCTCCCAAGAGACCCAGTACTTC.

The rearrangement joins TRBV4-3 to TRBJ1-4; D possibly corresponds to TRBD1 (6 bases). Germline lookup yields CDR1 LGHNA and CDR2 YSLEER. Between the trimmed V and J ends, which lost 1 base and 0 bases, there was a span of 12 bases. This CDR3 has 17 residues. The CDR3 nucleotides are TGCGCCAGCAGCCAAGGGGCCAGGACAGCAACTAATGAAAAACTGTTTTTT. It is translated as CASSQGARTATNEKLFF.

This clone was seen only a few times. DNA of the CDR3: TGTGCCAGCAGTCGTACTTCAGGACAGCCCCAGCATTTT. It codes for CASSRTSGQPQHF. The chain carries TRBV6-4 and TRBJ1-5; D uncertain. This CDR3 is built from 13 residues. CDR1 is MRHNA and CDR2 is SNTAGT in the germline V gene. Trimming stripped 5 bases from V and 7 bases from J, with 12 bases between.

The chain recombines TRBV10-3 with TRBJ2-2; possible D gene TRBD2, 5 bases. Germline V gene data show CDR1 as ENHRY and CDR2 as SYGVKD. The CDR3 extends over 18 amino acids. V lost 2 bases, J lost 0 bases, and 16 bases lay in between. CDR3 nucleotides: TGTGCCATCAGTGAGAAGGGAGTATCCTCGTCGAACACCGGGGAGCTGTTTTTT. It is translated as CAISEKGVSSSNTGELFF.

Many counts were recorded for this clone. The chain employs TRBV9 and TRBJ1-2, with unresolved D. Between the trimmed V and J ends, which lost 3 bases and 9 bases, there was a span of 21 bases. Germline V gives CDR1 SGDLS, CDR2 YYNGEE. CDR3 length: 15 residues. The CDR3 nucleotides are TGTGCCAGCAGCGCCTCCGACGGAGATGCCTCACGCTACACCTTC. Protein product: CASSASDGDASRYTF.

The rearrangement uses TRBV10-3 and TRBJ1-4; 7 bases line up with TRBD1. This CDR3 spans 14 amino acids. CDR1 ENHRY and CDR2 SYGVKD come from the germline V gene. V lost 10 bases to trimming and J lost 3 bases; unmatched junction nucleotides: 8. CDR3 amino acids: CATSGGLANEKLFF. CDR3 DNA: TGTGCCACGTCAGGGGGTTTGGCTAATGAAAAACTGTTTTTT.

The chain couples TRBV5-4 to TRBJ2-2; TRBD2 agrees at 12 bases. Per the germline V gene, CDR1 is SGHNT and CDR2 is YYREEE (reference sequence). There are 16 residues in the CDR3. J was trimmed by 7 bases and V by 4 bases; bases with no gene match: 8. The CDR3, as DNA: TGTGCCAGCAGCCGCGGGACTAGCGGGCTGGGCGGGGAGCTGTTTTTT. Its protein is CASSRGTSGLGGELFF.

V and J are TRBV19 and TRBJ2-5; 7 nucleotides line up with TRBD2. The CDR3 runs to 13 residues. Trimming cost V 5 bases and J 2 bases; bases outside gene matches: 2. Germline values: CDR1 LNHDA, CDR2 SQIVND (reference sequence). The CDR3 nucleotides are TGTGCCAGTAGTGGACTAGTGCAAGAGACCCAGTACTTC. Protein sequence: CASSGLVQETQYF.

The V gene is TRBV5-1, the J gene TRBJ2-1; 14 positions agree with TRBD2. The ends lost 3 bases at V and 3 bases at J; junction bases unmatched: 5. The length of the CDR3 is 17 residues. The germline V gene encodes CDR1 SGHRS and CDR2 YFSETQ. The CDR3 region has the DNA TGCGCCAGCAGCTCCGGACTAGCGGGAGGTGGCTACAATGAGCAGTTCTTC. Protein product: CASSSGLAGGGYNEQFF.

The V call is TRBV27, the J call TRBJ2-1, with TRBD2 matching 8 bases. Germline V lookup: CDR1 MNHEY, CDR2 SMNVEV (reference sequence). V lost 7 bases, J lost 0 bases, and 2 bases stayed unmatched. This CDR3 region has 14 residues. CDR3 DNA: TGTGCCAGCAAGGGACTAGACTCCTACAATGAGCAGTTCTTC. This translates into CASKGLDSYNEQFF.

The rearrangement links TRBV5-4 to TRBJ2-1; D is possibly TRBD1 (5 bases). The germline V gene encodes CDR1 SGHNT and CDR2 YYREEE (reference sequence). The V end was cut by 2 bases, the J end by 5 bases, with 17 bases between. This CDR3 comprises 16 residues. The CDR3: CASSLIWGYPNNEQFF. CDR3 DNA sequence: TGTGCCAGCAGCTTAATCTGGGGCTACCCGAACAATGAGCAGTTCTTC. Complete variable domain (other parts from reference TRBV5-4 and TRBJ2-1): ETGVTQSPTHLIKTRGQQVTLRCSSQSGHNTVSWYQQALGQGPQFIFQYYREEENGRGNFPPRFSGLQFPNYSSELNVNALELDDSALYLCASSLIWGYPNNEQFFGPGTRLTVL.

This clone was seen just once. The chain links TRBV28 to TRBJ2-7, with TRBD2 matching 10 bases. V shed 5 bases and J 2 bases; nucleotides not matched to a gene: 6. The germline V gene has CDR1 MDHEN and CDR2 SYDVKM. The CDR3 length is 15 residues. CDR3 loop: CASSLLLAGTYEQYF. CDR3 sequence (DNA): TGTGCCAGCAGTCTACTACTAGCGGGGACCTACGAGCAGTACTTC.

J is TRBJ2-7 and V is TRBV6-6, with D perhaps TRBD1 (5 bases). This CDR3 has 14 residues. The germline V and J ends were trimmed by 0 bases and 2 bases, with 8 bases remaining between them. Germline V gives CDR1 MNHNY, CDR2 SVGAGI (reference sequence). For the CDR3, the DNA is TGTGCCAGCAGTTACTCGCCAGGGCCCTACGAGCAGTACTTC. This codes for CASSYSPGPYEQYF.

This clone has just a few counts. The rearrangement links TRBV9 to TRBJ2-5; 11 bases agree with TRBD2. The CDR3 contains 16 residues. Germline lookup yields CDR1 SGDLS and CDR2 YYNGEE. V was clipped by 2 bases and J by 1 base; unmatched bases: 4. The CDR3 DNA sequence: TGTGCCAGCAGCGTCCTAGCGGGGGGTTTCCAAGAGACCCAGTACTTC. Amino acid sequence: CASSVLAGGFQETQYF.

The CDR3: CATSNPGTDYEQYF. The CDR3 nucleotides read TGTGCCACCTCCAACCCGGGGACAGACTACGAGCAGTACTTC. The chain employs TRBV28 and TRBJ2-7; 7 nucleotides line up with TRBD1. V lost 10 bases, J lost 3 bases, and 12 bases stayed unmatched. Germline values: CDR1 MDHEN, CDR2 SYDVKM. The CDR3 has 14 residues.

This chain links TRBV7-3 with TRBJ2-3; 11 bases align to TRBD2. Germline CDR1 SGHTA, CDR2 FQGTGA. The CDR3 is 16 residues long. Germline trimming cut 5 bases from V and 6 bases from J; bases unmatched to any gene: 10. The CDR3 region has the DNA TGTGCCAGCAGCGCCACCGGGACTAGCGGCATGGATACGCAGTATTTT. Protein: CASSATGTSGMDTQYF.

The CDR3 DNA reads TGTGCCAGCAGTTTTGGACCCAGACAGGGGTTGAGCAATCAGCCCCAGCATTTT. It is translated as CASSFGPRQGLSNQPQHF. The rearrangement joins TRBV28 to TRBJ1-5, with TRBD1 matching over 8 bases. Unmatched junction bases numbered 11, after V lost 3 bases and J lost 1 base. This CDR3 has 18 amino acids. Germline CDR1 is MDHEN and CDR2 is SYDVKM.

This chain joins TRBV7-8 and TRBJ2-2, with D tentatively TRBD2 (7 bases). The germline gives CDR1 SGHVS, CDR2 FQNEAQ. The CDR3 extends over 18 amino acids. The V and J ends lost 1 base and 2 bases respectively, with 17 bases between them. The CDR3: CASSLVGRGGVNTGELFF. Written as DNA, the CDR3 is TGTGCCAGCAGCTTAGTGGGCAGGGGAGGGGTAAACACCGGGGAGCTGTTTTTT.

This clone was counted once. The gene calls are TRBV10-1 and TRBJ2-7; 12 positions agree with TRBD1. V was clipped by 6 bases and J by 2 bases; unmatched bases: 11. Germline lookup yields CDR1 WNHNN and CDR2 SYGVQD (reference sequence). The CDR3 runs to 17 residues. DNA of the CDR3: TGCGCCAGCAGCTCAAACTGGGGGGACAGGGGGCCCTACGAGCAGTACTTC. It specifies CASSSNWGDRGPYEQYF.

The J gene is TRBJ1-5, the V gene TRBV5-6, with D perhaps TRBD1 (6 bases). This CDR3 contains 14 residues. Germline lookup yields CDR1 SGHDT and CDR2 YYEEEE. V shed 4 bases and J shed 6 bases, with 14 bases lying between them. The CDR3 reads CASSPAGGGQPQHF. The CDR3 DNA follows: TGTGCCAGCAGCCCGGCGGGGGGCGGTCAGCCCCAGCATTTT.